The present entry profiles one TCR beta chain with its context. Its antigen is undetermined. The method was immunoSEQ multiplex PCR; TCRdb's version includes in-frame clones alone and lacks a portion of them. The sample has roughly 150,000 clones; roughly 90% are singletons. The CDR3 has 14 amino acids. After removal of 6 bases from V and 7 bases from J, the junction contained 10 bases not matched to a gene. Germline lookup yields CDR1 LGHNA and CDR2 YSLEER. This entry belongs to a study of T cell responses to AZD1222 COVID-19 vaccine. About the study: Researchers grouped second doses given at about 4 or about 12 weeks into one pool.

Findings of the study overall: In all cases, repertoires were sampled only after the peak T cell response. White British ancestry dominated among donors, who included more females, and clonal diversity was possibly underestimated.

The sequenced sample was peripheral blood, obtained on day 0 of AZD1222 vaccination. This clonotype was obtained from an adult in good health. The chain employs TRBV4-3 and TRBJ1-1; the match to TRBD1 covers 8 bases. DNA of the CDR3: TGCGCCAGCAGGCAAAACCAGGGGGCTCATGAAGCTTTCTTT. Its protein is CASRQNQGAHEAFF.